The TCR beta chain under discussion was sequenced for a study of T cell responses to AZD1222 COVID-19 vaccine (dated by TCRdb to 2020 to 2022). Regarding the complete study: A total of approximately 240 trial participants underwent TCR sequencing, of whom around 210 had received two doses of AZD1222 and about 26 had received two doses of the MenACWY control vaccine. Trial participants were enrolled by age into subgroups of 18-55, 56-69 and 70-plus years, and around 150, 29 and 61 TCR-sequenced participants, respectively, were included in these subgroups. Study-wide conclusions, independent of this receptor: Conclusions about previously exposed vaccinees are limited, since just six AZD1222 recipients were seropositive for SARS-CoV-2 at baseline. A significant rise in spike-specific TCR breadth and depth was observed after two AZD1222 doses relative to day 0 and relative to MenACWY recipients. Reportedly, close to half of the unique spike-specific TCRs recognized epitopes lying outside the regions that are mutated in the B.1.351 and B.1.1.7 variants. The vaccine-associated CD4 TCRs covered the entire spike protein, and the dominant responses fell in regions 160-218 and 743-854. Because no day 14 peak-response samples were available, the repertoires could be characterized only after the peak T cell response. The 56-69-year group was small, and its depth increase did not reach significance, likely because of low power. Participants were mostly white British, with more females than males. The authors suggested clonal diversity may have been underestimated.

Per the publication, the time point label means: about 28 days (+/-7) after the second vaccine dose. AZD1222 recipients given second doses at about 4 weeks or at about 12 weeks were pooled, since spike-specific TCR depth and breadth were not found to differ between the two schedules. Vaccinee samples were obtained from the UK trials COV001 and COV002, which included a single-blind randomized controlled phase 2/3 trial of AZD1222 (ChAdOx1 nCoV-19) in healthy adults. For TCRbeta chain sequencing, PBMC samples were collected from trial participants at day 0 and at day 28 after the second dose. The CDR3 regions of human TCRbeta chains were analyzed by immunosequencing. Under the source paper's analysis protocol: TCRs in the repertoires were compared against a reference library of SARS-CoV-2-specific TCRs that had been generated with the MIRA antigen-specificity platform. Breadth was defined as the fraction of unique TCRs that were SARS-CoV-2-associated. Depth was defined as the fraction of total T cells that were SARS-CoV-2-associated. Each spike-specific TCR was assigned to its reactive spike region and to a CD4 or CD8 class using the MIRA data. Log10-transformed breadth and depth values were compared by one-way ANOVA with Sidak's multiple comparisons tests. The clones in this table, taken by TCRdb from immuneACCESS, are in-frame only. Not every clone is retained; where verified, under half of the shortfall comes from an unresolved V gene, and the cause of the rest is unknown. The V and J calls and the clone size are those of that table, but D and trimming were determined from the DNA. The sample has tens of thousands of clones on record, about 90% of them singletons. The top ten hold 3.1% of the sample.

Trimming removed 4 bases from V and 2 bases from J; the gene matches leave 6 bases unexplained. The cysteine opens and the phenylalanine closes a CDR3 of 17 amino acids. CDR3 DNA only is kept here, 51 bases in frame from base 1. CDR1 and CDR2, per the germline V gene, are SGDLS and YYNGEE. As regards this clone: What this receptor recognizes is not known. No much larger clonotype is one base removed from it; base qualities were not supplied.

The V and J segments used are TRBV9 and TRBJ2-1, with 13 bases matching TRBD2. This TCR was sampled from an adult who received the AZD1222 COVID-19 vaccine. The sample in question was peripheral blood, obtained 28 days after the second AZD1222 dose. The DNA reads as follows: TGTGCCAGCAGCCACCGACTAGCGGGGGGCCCCTACAATGAGCAGTTCTTC. It codes for CASSHRLAGGPYNEQFF.